This is a list of T cell receptor beta chains from one sample in a study of Ad26.COV2.S vaccination and SARS-CoV-2 variants. Sequencing was performed with immunoSEQ multiplex PCR; in TCRdb, only in-frame clones are kept and a portion is missing. The top ten hold approximately 5.8% of the sample, which has 300,000 to 350,000 clones, under 90% seen once. The sequenced sample was peripheral blood, obtained in a trial of Ad26.COV2.S vaccine versus placebo. Every receptor here comes from a person aged 18-65 years who received the Ad26.COV2.S COVID-19 vaccine or a placebo. Each CDR3 is given with its conserved first and last residue. Each record gives: clone size, J gene, V gene, D gene, CDR3 protein, CDR3 DNA. The D gene is left open where the match is weak. Not every row has a clone size; where given, it reads once, few, many or a size class.

- | TRBJ2-3 | TRBV7-9 | - | CASSQFTDTQYF | TGTGCCAGCAGCCAGTTTACAGATACGCAGTATTTT
- | TRBJ2-3 | TRBV7-2 | - | CASSFSSSSADTQYF | TGTGCCAGCAGCTTTTCTTCCTCTAGCGCAGATACGCAGTATTTT
once | TRBJ2-2 | TRBV5-6 | - | CASSLVVGELFF | TGTGCCAGCAGCTTGGTAGTCGGGGAGCTGTTTTTT
- | TRBJ2-1 | TRBV19 | TRBD2 | CASSPFISGGGFYNEQFF | TGTGCCAGTAGCCCCTTCATCTCTGGGGGGGGGTTTTACAATGAGCAGTTCTTC
once | TRBJ1-1 | TRBV4-1 | - | CASSQDSRADLNTEAFF | TGCGCCAGCAGCCAAGATAGTAGGGCAGACCTTAACACTGAAGCTTTCTTT
- | TRBJ1-6 | TRBV21-1 | - | CASSVDPGQSSYNSPLHF | TGTGCCAGCAGCGTTGATCCGGGACAAAGCTCCTATAATTCACCCCTCCACTTT
- | TRBJ2-5 | TRBV10-1 | - | CASSEGFPGTRTQYF | TGCGCCAGCAGTGAGGGGTTCCCCGGGACTCGGACCCAGTACTTC
- | TRBJ2-1 | TRBV13 | - | CASSLSIRLDNEQFF | TGTGCCAGCAGCTTATCGATACGCCTCGACAATGAGCAGTTCTTC
- | TRBJ1-4 | TRBV21-1 | - | CASSKTTGGPTNEKLFF | TGTGCCAGCAGCAAAACGACAGGGGGCCCAACTAATGAAAAACTGTTTTTT
- | TRBJ2-2 | TRBV6-2/TRBV6-3 | - | CASSYSFSQANTGELFF | TGTGCCAGCAGTTACTCTTTTAGCCAGGCGAACACCGGGGAGCTGTTTTTT
- | TRBJ1-2 | TRBV11-3 | - | CASSTRTGFYGYTF | TGTGCCAGCAGCACGCGGACGGGGTTCTATGGCTACACCTTC
- | TRBJ2-2 | TRBV11-2 | TRBD2 | CASSSSGGGTGELFF | TGTGCCAGCAGTTCTAGCGGGGGGGGCACCGGGGAGCTGTTTTTT
- | TRBJ1-1 | TRBV28 | - | CASSLLVVNTEAFF | TGTGCCAGCAGTTTGTTGGTCGTGAACACTGAAGCTTTCTTT
- | TRBJ1-1 | TRBV5-6 | TRBD1 | CASIPSGGTSTEAFF | TGTGCCAGCATCCCTTCAGGGGGAACGAGCACTGAAGCTTTCTTT
- | TRBJ1-5 | TRBV6-5 | - | CASATGRGNEPQHF | TGTGCCAGCGCAACTGGAAGGGGAAACGAGCCCCAGCATTTT
- | TRBJ2-2 | TRBV7-2 | TRBD2 | CASSAIWTSGYTGELFF | TGTGCCAGCAGCGCTATTTGGACTAGCGGTTACACCGGGGAGCTGTTTTTT
- | TRBJ1-2 | TRBV10-3 | - | CAISESALTGASNYGYTF | TGTGCCATCAGTGAGTCGGCTCTAACCGGGGCATCTAACTATGGCTACACCTTC
- | TRBJ2-3 | TRBV7-2 | - | CASKTGITDTQYF | TGTGCCAGTAAAACAGGGATCACAGATACGCAGTATTTT
- | TRBJ2-5 | TRBV18 | - | CASSFDRSMGETQYF | TGTGCCAGCTCATTTGACAGAAGTATGGGAGAGACCCAGTACTTC
once | TRBJ1-1 | TRBV19 | - | CASSIALAGPLAEAFF | TGTGCCAGTAGTATAGCCTTAGCCGGGCCCCTCGCTGAAGCTTTCTTT
- | TRBJ1-2 | TRBV5-6 | - | CASSFGQTVYGYTF | TGTGCCAGCAGCTTTGGACAGACCGTCTATGGCTACACCTTC
- | TRBJ2-1 | TRBV28 | TRBD2 | CASSLISGRREQFF | TGTGCCAGCAGTTTAATTAGCGGGAGACGCGAGCAGTTCTTC